One and the same sample provided the 28 T cell receptor beta chains below, sequenced in a study of control samples from healthy donors and cancer patients (dated by TCRdb to about 2020). Library generation was performed with the immunoSEQ multiplex PCR assay. TCRdb took this table from immuneACCESS and kept in-frame rearrangements with V and J called. Such tables lack part of the clones; where checked against another copy, unresolved V genes explain under half of the gap, and the rest is unexplained. The sample table shows around 80,000 clones, and about 87% are seen once. Around 18% of the sample lies in the top ten. The specimen sequenced was blood. Every receptor here comes from a man in his fifties or sixties in good health.

This rearrangement joins TRBV30 to TRBJ1-1; D is unclear. The CDR3 is 13 residues long. Trimming stripped 3 bases from V and 5 bases from J, with 13 bases between. Germline V gene lookup returns CDR1 GTSNPN and CDR2 SVGIG (reference sequence). CDR3 protein: CAWSRTEGTEAFF. The CDR3 DNA reads TGTGCCTGGAGCCGAACGGAAGGGACTGAAGCTTTCTTT.

The chain is built from TRBV6-2 or TRBV6-3 and TRBJ2-5; D is uncertain. Per germline, CDR1 MNHEY and CDR2 SVGEGT. Trimming stripped 2 bases from V and 5 bases from J, with 12 bases between. The CDR3 is 14 residues long. The CDR3 nucleotides are TGTGCCAGCAGTTACGGACCCGAAGGCGAGACCCAGTACTTC. Translated, it gives CASSYGPEGETQYF.

The rearrangement links TRBV7-3 to TRBJ1-1; D remains ambiguous. The CDR3 is 13 residues long. Germline V lookup: CDR1 SGHTA, CDR2 FQGTGA. V lost 7 bases and J 0 bases, leaving 9 bases between the germline ends. The CDR3 DNA follows: TGTGCCAGCACCGTGACCATGAACACTGAAGCTTTCTTT. Residues: CASTVTMNTEAFF.

The V call is TRBV23-1, the J call TRBJ1-3; D not resolved. Being an ORF, TRBV23-1 has a function that is uncertain. The V and J ends lost 0 bases and 2 bases respectively, with 26 bases between them. The CDR3 is made up of 21 amino acids. DNA for the CDR3: TGCGCCAGCAGTCAATCATCGATCATTATAAGCGGACGGTTCACTGGAAACACCATATATTTT. It encodes CASSQSSIIISGRFTGNTIYF.

V and J are TRBV7-3 and TRBJ2-1; 9 nucleotides match TRBD2. J lost 3 bases, V lost 5 bases, and 2 bases had no gene match. The CDR3 spans 14 residues. Germline-derived CDR1 and CDR2 are SGHTA and FQGTGA. Written as DNA, the CDR3 is TGTGCCAGCAGCCCTAGCGGGATCTACAATGAGCAGTTCTTC. Translating gives CASSPSGIYNEQFF. The variable domain in full, with the rest retrieved from reference TRBV7-3 and TRBJ2-1, is GAGVSQTPSNKVTEKGKYVELRCDPISGHTALYWYRQSLGQGPEFLIYFQGTGAADDSGLPNDRFFAVRPEGSVSTLKIQRTERGDSAVYLCASSPSGIYNEQFFGPGTRLTVL.

V is TRBV18 and J is TRBJ2-7; 7 positions agree with TRBD1. This CDR3 has 13 residues. CDR1 and CDR2 from the germline V gene are KGHSH and LQKENI. The J segment lost 4 bases and the V segment lost 5 bases, leaving 5 bases of the junction unmatched. In DNA form, the CDR3 reads TGTGCCAGCTCATTGGGGACAGAGTACGAGCAGTACGTC. Its protein product is CASSLGTEYEQYV.

The chain joins TRBV18 to TRBJ1-4; D gene unclear. The CDR3 sequence is 14 residues long. The germline V and J ends were trimmed by 6 bases and 8 bases, with 16 bases remaining between them. Germline CDR1 and CDR2: KGHSH and LQKENI. CDR3 region: CASSPVMGFEKLFF. DNA for the CDR3: TGTGCCAGCTCGCCCGTGATGGGGTTCGAAAAACTGTTTTTT.

This clone has just one count. The CDR3 coding sequence is TGTGCCAGCAGCTTGGCTAGGGCAGGGGGGTACGAGCAGTACGTC. It translates to CASSLARAGGYEQYV. The chain employs TRBV5-6 and TRBJ2-7; D perhaps matches TRBD1 (7 bases). There are 15 residues in the CDR3. Germline CDR1 is SGHDT and CDR2 is YYEEEE. Trimming removed 0 bases from V and 4 bases from J, with 14 bases in between.

V and J are TRBV5-1 and TRBJ1-5; no definite D call. This CDR3 has 15 amino acids. Germline-derived CDR1 and CDR2 are SGHRS and YFSETQ. Trimming removed 0 bases from V and 0 bases from J, with 7 bases in between. Here the CDR3 DNA reads TGCGCCAGCAGCTTGGGAGATTATAGCAATCAGCCCCAGCATTTT. It specifies CASSLGDYSNQPQHF.

This clone was seen only once. The chain recombines TRBV15 with TRBJ1-2; D is ambiguous. The germline gives CDR1 LNHNV, CDR2 YYDKDF (reference sequence). V was clipped by 0 bases and J by 4 bases, with 15 bases between them. The CDR3 has 16 residues. The CDR3 reads CATSRDGGNFFYGYTF. The CDR3, as DNA: TGTGCCACCAGCAGAGATGGAGGAAATTTCTTCTATGGCTACACCTTC.

This clone was detected only a few times. This chain uses TRBV24-1 with TRBJ2-3; tentative D call: TRBD2 (7 bases). V shed 4 bases and J shed 1 base, with 14 bases lying between them. Germline CDR1 is KGHDR and CDR2 is SFDVKD. The CDR3 runs 16 residues. The chain's CDR3 is CATSDQGRAGTDTQYF. The CDR3, as DNA: TGTGCCACCAGTGACCAGGGGAGGGCCGGCACAGATACGCAGTATTTT.

This clone was seen a handful of times. The chain combines TRBV5-1 with TRBJ1-4, with D unclear. Germline lookup yields CDR1 SGHRS and CDR2 YFSETQ. With 0 bases removed from V and 5 bases from J, the gap between germline ends came to 2 bases. The CDR3 contains 12 residues. The CDR3 coding sequence is TGCGCCAGCAGCTTGGGGAATGAAAAACTGTTTTTT. Translating gives CASSLGNEKLFF.

V and J are TRBV20-1 and TRBJ2-1; TRBD2 might be the D (6 bases). The CDR3 spans 16 residues. The germline V gene encodes CDR1 DFQATT and CDR2 SNEGSKA (reference sequence). V lost 3 bases to trimming and J lost 0 bases, with 15 bases between them. CDR3 bases: TGCAGTGCTAGTGTTTCGGCGGGGAGCTCCTACAATGAGCAGTTCTTC. It encodes CSASVSAGSSYNEQFF.

CDR3 in amino acids: CATARQTNTEAFF. As DNA, the CDR3 is TGTGCCACCGCAAGACAGACGAACACTGAAGCTTTCTTT. The chain links TRBV6-6 to TRBJ1-1; D is possibly TRBD1 (5 bases). The V gene's germline CDR1 is MNHNY and CDR2 SVGAGI (reference sequence). This CDR3 is 13 amino acids long. The ends were cut back, 10 bases at V and 1 base at J, with 13 bases in the middle.

The J gene is TRBJ1-1, the V gene TRBV4-1; 7 positions match TRBD1. V shed 10 bases and J 8 bases; nucleotides not matched to a gene: 7. This CDR3 is 11 amino acids long. Germline CDR1 and CDR2: MGHRA and YSYEKL. DNA for the CDR3: TGCGCCACAGAACAGGGGAGGGAAGCTTTCTTT. As protein: CATEQGREAFF.

The chain joins TRBV19 to TRBJ1-5; possible D gene TRBD1, 6 bases. Trimming removed 5 bases at V and 7 bases at J, with 15 bases between. There are 14 residues in the CDR3. The germline gives CDR1 LNHDA, CDR2 SQIVND (reference sequence). This CDR3 reads CASSDRTRGQPQHF. CDR3 nucleotides: TGTGCCAGTAGTGACAGGACCCGGGGGCAGCCCCAGCATTTT.

The rearrangement links TRBV29-1 to TRBJ1-5, with D possibly being TRBD1 (5 bases). CDR1 and CDR2 from the germline V gene are SQVTM and ANQGSEA. V lost 1 base, J lost 5 bases, and 9 bases lay in between. This CDR3 region has 13 residues. The CDR3 protein is CSVEVTGDQPQHF. The CDR3 DNA is TGCAGCGTTGAAGTCACAGGAGATCAGCCCCAGCATTTT.

The gene calls are TRBV18 and TRBJ1-2, with D possibly matching TRBD1 (6 bases). V lost 6 bases to trimming and J lost 4 bases, with 15 bases between them. Germline V gives CDR1 KGHSH, CDR2 LQKENI. There are 14 residues in the CDR3. DNA for the CDR3: TGTGCCAGCTCTTCCACAGGGATCCTCTATGGCTACACCTTC. Translation gives CASSSTGILYGYTF.

The J gene is TRBJ2-1, the V gene TRBV7-2; D is undetermined. The length of the CDR3 is 14 residues. Trimming left V 1 base short and J 10 bases short, with 14 bases between. Germline V gene lookup returns CDR1 SGHTA and CDR2 FQGNSA. DNA of the CDR3: TGTGCCAGCAGCTTAGGCGGCCCCACCAGGGAGCAGTTCTTC. Protein product: CASSLGGPTREQFF.

The rearrangement links TRBV13 to TRBJ1-5; 7 bases are a match to TRBD1. This CDR3 comprises 14 residues. The germline gives CDR1 PRHDT, CDR2 FYEKMQ (reference sequence). J was trimmed by 4 bases and V by 3 bases; bases with no gene match: 3. The CDR3 is CASSFRGFNQPQHF. DNA for the CDR3: TGTGCCAGCAGCTTCAGGGGGTTTAATCAGCCCCAGCATTTT.

The chain is built from TRBV9 and TRBJ1-4, with 7 bases that match TRBD1. Looked up from germline, CDR1 is SGDLS and CDR2 is YYNGEE. Unmatched junction bases numbered 1, after V lost 6 bases and J lost 2 bases. This CDR3 contains 13 residues. DNA for the CDR3: TGTGCCAGCAAGGGACAGACTAATGAAAAACTGTTTTTT. The encoded protein is CASKGQTNEKLFF.

The rearrangement uses TRBV30 and TRBJ1-1; D unclear. CDR1 is GTSNPN, CDR2 SVGIG, per germline (reference sequence). Trimming took 7 bases from V and 4 from J, leaving 16 bases between them. The CDR3 length is 13 residues. CDR3 coding DNA: TGTGCCTCTAATCGTGTGCCCAGCACTGAAGCTTTCTTT. This codes for CASNRVPSTEAFF.

The V gene is TRBV21-1, the J gene TRBJ2-1. TRBV21-1 is a pseudogene. There are 8 residues in the CDR3. CDR3 nucleotides: TGTGCGAAGGATGAGCAGTTCTTC. Translated, it gives CAKDEQFF.

V usage is TRBV3-1 (or the pseudogene TRBV3-2) and J usage is TRBJ2-7, with 7 bases fitting TRBD2. The V segment lost 0 bases and the J segment 7 bases; nucleotides outside the gene matches: 6. The CDR3 sequence is 14 residues long. The germline gives CDR1 LGHDT, CDR2 YNNKEL (reference sequence). The CDR3 reads CASSQDEGGKEQYV. CDR3 sequence (DNA): TGTGCCAGCAGCCAAGATGAGGGAGGGAAAGAGCAGTACGTC.

The chain couples TRBV5-1 to TRBJ2-6; D gene ambiguous. Trimming stripped 4 bases from V and 0 bases from J, with 11 bases between. The CDR3 covers 16 residues. Germline assignment: CDR1 SGHRS and CDR2 YFSETQ. CDR3 sequence reads: CASSPWTGSGANVLTF. CDR3 DNA sequence: TGCGCCAGCAGCCCCTGGACGGGCTCTGGGGCCAACGTCCTGACTTTC. Filled out from reference TRBV5-1 and TRBJ2-6, the complete variable domain reads KAGVTQTPRYLIKTRGQQVTLSCSPISGHRSVSWYQQTPGQGLQFLFEYFSETQRNKGNFPGRFSGRQFSNSRSEMNVSTLELGDSALYLCASSPWTGSGANVLTFGAGSRLTVL.

The chain is built from TRBV24-1 and TRBJ1-1, with D tentatively TRBD1 (5 bases). This CDR3 comprises 12 residues. The ends were cut back, 4 bases at V and 10 bases at J, with 12 bases in the middle. The germline gives CDR1 KGHDR, CDR2 SFDVKD. The CDR3 loop reads CATSETGTGAFF. Here the CDR3 DNA reads TGTGCCACCAGTGAAACAGGCACCGGAGCTTTCTTT.

CDR3: CSVEGLGRTEAFF. DNA for the CDR3: TGCAGCGTTGAAGGTTTAGGGCGCACTGAAGCTTTCTTT. This chain joins TRBV29-1 and TRBJ1-1, with D unclear. Germline V gives CDR1 SQVTM, CDR2 ANQGSEA. V was shortened by 1 base and J by 4 bases, with 10 bases between the two germline ends. This CDR3 comprises 13 residues.

This clone was seen more than once but under ten times. CDR3 amino acids: CASTRTGDQPQHF. The CDR3 DNA follows: TGTGCCAGCACTCGGACAGGGGACCAGCCCCAGCATTTT. The V call is TRBV2, the J call TRBJ1-5; 9 bases are a match to TRBD1. In germline, CDR1 is SNHLY, CDR2 FYNNEI. With V trimmed by 7 bases and J by 7 bases, 5 bases remained unmatched. The CDR3 sequence is 13 residues long.